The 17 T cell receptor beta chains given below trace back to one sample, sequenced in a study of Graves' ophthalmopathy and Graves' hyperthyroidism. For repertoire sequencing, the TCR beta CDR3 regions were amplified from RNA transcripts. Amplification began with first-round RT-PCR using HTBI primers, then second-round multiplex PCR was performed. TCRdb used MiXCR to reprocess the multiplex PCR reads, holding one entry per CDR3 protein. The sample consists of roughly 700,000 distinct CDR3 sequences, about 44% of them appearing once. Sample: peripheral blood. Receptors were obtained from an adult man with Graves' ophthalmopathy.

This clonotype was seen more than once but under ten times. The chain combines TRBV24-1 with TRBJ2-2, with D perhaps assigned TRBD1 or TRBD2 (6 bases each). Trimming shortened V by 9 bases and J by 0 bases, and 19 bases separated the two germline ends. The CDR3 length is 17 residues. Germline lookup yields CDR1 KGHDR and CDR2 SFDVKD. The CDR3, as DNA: TGTGCCACCCGGGAAGGGGGGCCGAACGCGAACACCGGGGAGCTGTTTTTT. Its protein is CATREGGPNANTGELFF.

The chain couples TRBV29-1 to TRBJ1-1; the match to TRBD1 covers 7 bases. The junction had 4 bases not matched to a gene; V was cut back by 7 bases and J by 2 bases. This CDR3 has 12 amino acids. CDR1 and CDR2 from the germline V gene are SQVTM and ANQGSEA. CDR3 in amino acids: CSETGLNTEAFF. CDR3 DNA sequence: TGCAGCGAGACAGGGCTTAACACTGAAGCTTTCTTT.

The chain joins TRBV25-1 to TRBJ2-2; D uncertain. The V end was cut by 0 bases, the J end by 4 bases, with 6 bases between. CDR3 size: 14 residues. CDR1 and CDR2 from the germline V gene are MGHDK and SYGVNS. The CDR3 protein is CASSEYASTGELFF. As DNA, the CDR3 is TGTGCCAGCAGTGAATATGCCAGCACCGGGGAGCTGTTTTTT.

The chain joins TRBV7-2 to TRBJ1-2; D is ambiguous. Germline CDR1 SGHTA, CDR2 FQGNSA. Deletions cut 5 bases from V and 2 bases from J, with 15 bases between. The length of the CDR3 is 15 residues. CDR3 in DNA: TGTGCCAGCAGCGTCTGGGCCTCGCTGAACTATGGCTACACCTTC. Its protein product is CASSVWASLNYGYTF.

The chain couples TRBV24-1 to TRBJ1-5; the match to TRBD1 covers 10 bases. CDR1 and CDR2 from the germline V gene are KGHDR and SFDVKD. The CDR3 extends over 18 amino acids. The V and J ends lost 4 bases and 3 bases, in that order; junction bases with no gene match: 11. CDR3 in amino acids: CATSDLPGQGLTNQPQHF. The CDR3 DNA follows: TGTGCCACCAGTGACCTCCCGGGACAGGGGCTTACCAATCAGCCCCAGCATTTT.

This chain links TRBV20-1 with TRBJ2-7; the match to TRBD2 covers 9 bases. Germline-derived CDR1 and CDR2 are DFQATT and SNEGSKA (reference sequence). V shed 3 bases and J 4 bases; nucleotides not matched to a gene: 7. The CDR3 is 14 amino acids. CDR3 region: CSASESLAGYEQYF. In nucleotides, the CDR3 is TGCAGTGCTAGTGAATCGCTAGCGGGGTACGAGCAGTACTTC.

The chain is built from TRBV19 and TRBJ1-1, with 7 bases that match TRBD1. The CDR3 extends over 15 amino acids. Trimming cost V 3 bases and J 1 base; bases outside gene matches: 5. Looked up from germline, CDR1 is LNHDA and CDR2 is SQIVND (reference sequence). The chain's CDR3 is CASSMQGGANTEAFF. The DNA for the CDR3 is TGTGCCAGTAGTATGCAGGGGGGGGCGAACACTGAAGCTTTCTTT.

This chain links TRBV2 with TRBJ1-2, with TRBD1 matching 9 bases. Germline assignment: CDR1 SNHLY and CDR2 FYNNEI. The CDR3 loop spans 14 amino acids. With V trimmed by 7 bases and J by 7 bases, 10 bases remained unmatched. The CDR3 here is CASIWGQGRSGYTF. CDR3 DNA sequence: TGTGCCAGCATCTGGGGACAGGGAAGAAGTGGCTACACCTTC.

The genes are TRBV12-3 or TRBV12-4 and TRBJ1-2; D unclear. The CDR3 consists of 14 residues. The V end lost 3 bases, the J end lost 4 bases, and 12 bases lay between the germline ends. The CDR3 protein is CASSLFPRGYGYTF. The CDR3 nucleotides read TGTGCCAGCAGTTTGTTCCCAAGAGGCTATGGCTACACCTTC.

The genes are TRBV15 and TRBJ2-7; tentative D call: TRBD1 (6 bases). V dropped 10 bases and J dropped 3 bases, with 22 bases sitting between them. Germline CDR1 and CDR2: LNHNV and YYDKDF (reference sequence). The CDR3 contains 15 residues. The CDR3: CASSLTGPRDYEQYF. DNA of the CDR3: TGTGCCAGCAGTCTCACAGGGCCGCGAGACTACGAGCAGTACTTC.

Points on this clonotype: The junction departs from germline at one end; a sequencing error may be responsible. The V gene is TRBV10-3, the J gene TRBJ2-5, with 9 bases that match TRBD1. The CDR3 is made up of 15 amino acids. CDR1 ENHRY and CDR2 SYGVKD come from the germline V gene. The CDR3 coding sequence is TGTGCCAGCAGTTTAAAGGGTGGGGGACAGGGTGCCCAGTACTTC. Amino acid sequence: CASSLKGGGQGAQYF.

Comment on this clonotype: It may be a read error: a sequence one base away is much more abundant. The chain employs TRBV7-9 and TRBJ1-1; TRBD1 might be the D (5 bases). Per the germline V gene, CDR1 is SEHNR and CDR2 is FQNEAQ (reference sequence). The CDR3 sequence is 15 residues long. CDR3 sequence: CASTLLAGEDTEAFF. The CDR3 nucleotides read TGTGCCAGCACCTTACTGGCGGGGGAGGACACTGAAGCTTTCTTT.

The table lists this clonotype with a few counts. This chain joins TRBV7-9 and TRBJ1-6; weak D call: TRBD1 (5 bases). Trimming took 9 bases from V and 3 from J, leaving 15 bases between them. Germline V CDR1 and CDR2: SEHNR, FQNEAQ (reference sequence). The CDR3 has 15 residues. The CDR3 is CASRRQGNYNSPLHF. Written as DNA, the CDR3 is TGTGCCAGTCGCCGTCAGGGAAACTATAATTCACCCCTCCACTTT.

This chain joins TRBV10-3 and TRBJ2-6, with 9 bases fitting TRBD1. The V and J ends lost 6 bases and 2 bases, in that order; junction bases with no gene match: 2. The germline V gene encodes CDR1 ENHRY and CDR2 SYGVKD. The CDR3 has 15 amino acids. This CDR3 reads CAIRTGGTGANVLTF. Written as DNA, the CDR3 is TGTGCCATCAGGACAGGGGGAACTGGGGCCAACGTCCTGACTTTC.

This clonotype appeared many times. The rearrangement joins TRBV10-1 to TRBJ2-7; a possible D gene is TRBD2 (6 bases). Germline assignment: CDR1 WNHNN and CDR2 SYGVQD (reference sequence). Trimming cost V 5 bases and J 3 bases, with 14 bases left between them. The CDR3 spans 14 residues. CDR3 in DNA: TGCGCCAGCAGTCCTCCGGAGGGGCTCTACGAGCAGTACTTC. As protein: CASSPPEGLYEQYF.

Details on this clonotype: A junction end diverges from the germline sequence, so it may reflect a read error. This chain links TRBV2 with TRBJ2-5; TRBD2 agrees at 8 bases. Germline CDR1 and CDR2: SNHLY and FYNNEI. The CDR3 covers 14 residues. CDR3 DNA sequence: TGTGCCAGCAGGAGACTAGCGTCACAAGGGACCCAGTACTTC. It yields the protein CASRRLASQGTQYF.

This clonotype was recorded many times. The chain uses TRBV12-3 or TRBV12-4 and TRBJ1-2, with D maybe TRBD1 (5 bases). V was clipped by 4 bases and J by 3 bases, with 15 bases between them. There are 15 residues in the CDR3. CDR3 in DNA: TGTGCCAGCAGTTCCCCCTACCGACAGCACTATGGCTACACCTTC. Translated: CASSSPYRQHYGYTF.